One sample yielded the 20 T cell receptor beta chains listed below, sequenced in a study of vaccination and CD4 T cells after COVID-19. As to treatment: approximately 9-day PBMC culture with coronavirus spike peptide pools or control peptides (ViraFEST assay). The study sequenced cultured CD4+ T cell DNA using the Oncomine TCR Beta short-read assay. TCRdb processed the PCR reads anew with MiXCR; each CDR3 protein has one entry. The sample consists of about 26,000 distinct CDR3 sequences, about 50% of them appearing once. No cognate antigen is known for these TCRs. The sequences come from CD4+ T cells from blood, cultured in vitro, collected before SARS-CoV-2 vaccination. All receptors derive from a human donor who received a COVID-19 vaccine.

This chain connects TRBV19 to TRBJ1-2; no clear D. V was clipped by 8 bases and J by 2 bases, with 9 bases between them. The CDR3 is 12 amino acids. CDR1 and CDR2 from the germline V gene are LNHDA and SQIVND (reference sequence). In nucleotides, the CDR3 is TGTGCCAGTCGCGGCGAGAACTATGGCTACACCTTC. Its protein is CASRGENYGYTF.

The chain uses TRBV5-3 and TRBJ1-6, with 7 positions matching TRBD1. TRBV5-3 is given ORF status, its function remaining uncertain. Trimming removed 4 bases from V and 10 bases from J; junction bases left unmatched: 14. The CDR3 has 16 amino acids. The CDR3 here is CARSRGTARSVSPLHF. The CDR3 DNA is TGTGCCAGAAGCCGAGGGACAGCTCGCTCTGTATCACCCCTCCACTTT.

The chain combines TRBV12-3 or TRBV12-4 with TRBJ1-6; 7 bases fit TRBD1. The junction had 9 bases not matched to a gene; V was cut back by 7 bases and J by 6 bases. The CDR3 is 15 residues long. The CDR3 DNA follows: TGTGCCAGCAACAGAGGGGGCGCAGGTAATTCACCCCTCCACTTT. It yields the protein CASNRGGAGNSPLHF.

This rearrangement joins TRBV6-2 or TRBV6-3 to TRBJ1-3; D is uncertain. The CDR3 has 16 residues. V was pared by 2 bases and J by 0 bases, with 11 bases between. Per the germline V gene, CDR1 is MNHEY and CDR2 is SVGEGT. DNA of the CDR3: TGTGCCAGCAGTTACGGGCCTGAAAGCTCTGGAAACACCATATATTTT. As protein: CASSYGPESSGNTIYF.

This chain links TRBV5-6 with TRBJ1-3; a weak D match, TRBD1 (6 bases). V was clipped by 2 bases and J by 4 bases, with 10 bases between them. This CDR3 contains 14 residues. In germline, CDR1 is SGHDT, CDR2 YYEEEE. The CDR3 DNA reads TGTGCCAGCAGCTTTCAGGGGACAGGAAACACCATATATTTT. This encodes CASSFQGTGNTIYF.

The genes are TRBV5-1 and TRBJ2-3; D gene uncertain. Germline V gives CDR1 SGHRS, CDR2 YFSETQ. Trimming took 2 bases from V and 2 from J, leaving 6 bases between them. The CDR3 consists of 13 residues. The CDR3 protein is CASSFIATDTQYF. The CDR3, as DNA: TGCGCCAGCAGCTTCATCGCCACAGATACGCAGTATTTT.

The chain couples TRBV27 to TRBJ1-3; D uncertain. Germline V gene sequence: CDR1 MNHEY, CDR2 SMNVEV (reference sequence). Trimming shortened V by 5 bases and J by 12 bases, and 8 bases separated the two germline ends. The CDR3 covers 10 residues. The CDR3 DNA reads as TGTGCCAGCAGTATCCCCCGCATATATTTT. Protein product: CASSIPRIYF.

This clonotype was seen a few times. The chain uses TRBV12-3 or TRBV12-4 and TRBJ2-2; no clear D. With 5 bases removed from V and 2 bases from J, the gap between germline ends came to 6 bases. This CDR3 is 13 amino acids long. The CDR3, as DNA: TGTGCCAGCAGTGCCTTAAACACCGGGGAGCTGTTTTTT. It is translated as CASSALNTGELFF.

V gene TRBV6-1 combines with J gene TRBJ2-3; unclear D gene. Trimming cost V 5 bases and J 1 base, with 13 bases left between them. Germline CDR1 is MNHNS and CDR2 is SASEGT. CDR3 length equals 15 residues. Written as DNA, the CDR3 is TGTGCCAGCAGTCTGACCGGGCCTCGCACAGATACGCAGTATTTT. This sequence encodes CASSLTGPRTDTQYF.

This clonotype appeared a few times. The CDR3 nucleotides read TGTGCCACCAGTTCAGGGAACTATGGCTACACCTTC. This sequence encodes CATSSGNYGYTF. The gene calls are TRBV24-1 and TRBJ1-2; perhaps TRBD1 as D (5 bases). Between the trimmed V and J ends, which lost 6 bases and 2 bases, there was a span of 6 bases. The germline gives CDR1 KGHDR, CDR2 SFDVKD. This CDR3 region has 12 residues.

The chain recombines TRBV7-9 with TRBJ2-5; TRBD1 matches 11 bases. CDR3 length: 15 residues. CDR1 SEHNR and CDR2 FQNEAQ come from the germline V gene (reference sequence). V lost 2 bases to trimming and J lost 4 bases; unmatched junction nucleotides: 3. The CDR3 is CASSLWDRGLETQYF. The CDR3 DNA sequence: TGTGCCAGCAGCTTATGGGACAGGGGGTTAGAGACCCAGTACTTC. Full variable domain (remainder filled in from reference TRBV7-9 and TRBJ2-5): DTGVSQNPRHKITKRGQNVTFRCDPISEHNRLYWYRQTLGQGPEFLTYFQNEAQLEKSRLLSDRFSAERPKGSFSTLEIQRTEQGDSAMYLCASSLWDRGLETQYFGPGTRLLVL.

This clonotype came up once. The chain combines TRBV5-1 with TRBJ2-5; D gene ambiguous. Germline lookup yields CDR1 SGHRS and CDR2 YFSETQ. The CDR3 is 14 residues long. V gave up 1 base and J gave up 0 bases, with 7 bases separating them. CDR3 protein: CASSLNTYQETQYF. The DNA of the CDR3 is TGCGCCAGCAGCTTGAACACGTACCAAGAGACCCAGTACTTC.

The table lists this clonotype with a few counts. The CDR3 coding sequence is TGTGCCAGCAGTGTCAACAGGGGTTTTTTCGACAATCAGCCCCAGCATTTT. Protein sequence: CASSVNRGFFDNQPQHF. The chain is built from TRBV5-5 and TRBJ1-5; 7 bases align to TRBD1. J lost 3 bases, V lost 5 bases, and 14 bases had no gene match. CDR3 length: 17 amino acids. Germline V lookup: CDR1 SGHKS, CDR2 YYEKEE (reference sequence).

V usage is TRBV2 and J usage is TRBJ1-2; the D gene is possibly TRBD1 (5 bases). The V and J ends lost 3 bases and 8 bases respectively, with 16 bases between them. CDR1 is SNHLY and CDR2 is FYNNEI in the germline V gene. The CDR3 runs to 14 residues. The CDR3 sequence is CASSDGQGFEGYTF. The CDR3 DNA reads as TGTGCCAGCAGTGACGGTCAGGGATTTGAGGGCTACACCTTC.

The chain uses TRBV24-1 and TRBJ2-3; 9 bases align to TRBD2. Trimming cost V 3 bases and J 7 bases; bases outside gene matches: 10. The CDR3 is 16 amino acids. Germline V lookup: CDR1 KGHDR, CDR2 SFDVKD. CDR3 protein: CATSDMGLAGTHTQYF. CDR3 in DNA: TGTGCCACCAGTGATATGGGCCTAGCGGGGACCCATACGCAGTATTTT.

The chain uses TRBV6-1 and TRBJ1-1; TRBD1 agrees at 7 bases. With 8 bases clipped from V and 4 bases from J, the junction kept 10 bases outside the gene matches. The CDR3 runs 14 residues. Per germline, CDR1 MNHNS and CDR2 SASEGT. DNA of the CDR3: TGTGCCAGCCGATATCGGGACAGATCCACTGAAGCTTTCTTT. This gives the protein CASRYRDRSTEAFF.

The rearrangement joins TRBV2 to TRBJ2-5, with D maybe TRBD2 (5 bases). V was pared by 3 bases and J by 5 bases, with 13 bases between. Germline V lookup: CDR1 SNHLY, CDR2 FYNNEI. The CDR3 sequence is 14 residues long. CDR3 in DNA: TGTGCCAGCAGTGATTCGAGAGGGCGGGAGACCCAGTACTTC. Its protein is CASSDSRGRETQYF.

The CDR3: CAWRGGTGELFF. The CDR3 bases are TGTGCCTGGAGAGGGGGTACCGGGGAGCTGTTTTTT. V and J are TRBV30 and TRBJ2-2; D may be TRBD1 (6 bases). Trimming stripped 3 bases from V and 5 bases from J, with 7 bases between. The CDR3 has 12 amino acids. Germline V gene lookup returns CDR1 GTSNPN and CDR2 SVGIG (reference sequence).

The chain joins TRBV7-9 to TRBJ2-7; D unclear. Per germline, CDR1 SEHNR and CDR2 FQNEAQ (reference sequence). V was trimmed by 5 bases and J by 0 bases, leaving 11 bases between them. This CDR3 spans 14 amino acids. As DNA, the CDR3 is TGTGCCAGCAGCGCTAGTGGTTCCTCCTACGAGCAGTACTTC. It yields the protein CASSASGSSYEQYF.

This clonotype was observed a few times. The chain uses TRBV20-1 and TRBJ1-5; weak D call: TRBD1 (6 bases). V was shortened by 3 bases and J by 2 bases, with 17 bases between the two germline ends. Per germline, CDR1 DFQATT and CDR2 SNEGSKA (reference sequence). This CDR3 is 16 amino acids long. The CDR3 DNA reads as TGCAGTGCTAGTGGGGCAGACAGGTCCGGCAATCAGCCCCAGCATTTT. Translated, it gives CSASGADRSGNQPQHF.